The T cell receptor (beta chain) under discussion was sequenced for a study of neurological immune-mediated disorders. Turning to the study itself: Relapsing-remitting disease affected about 30, and secondary progressive 3, of about 34 multiple sclerosis patients. Whole-study results and caveats: When the repertoires were sorted by phylogenetic grouping, those of 18 of 34 multiple sclerosis patients ended up in one related-CDR3 cluster, a possible signature.

V was clipped by 5 bases and J by 7 bases, with 8 bases between them. The CDR3 length is 11 residues. Germline CDR1 is SGHRS and CDR2 is YFSETQ. Synthesis of cDNA used 5'RACE (with 10-nucleotide random UMIs). TCRdb reprocessed the 5' RACE reads via MiXCR and lists one record per CDR3 protein. The repertoire has over 35,000 distinct CDR3 sequences, 3.8% of them found once; the top ten carry approximately 2.2%. This clonotype was observed many times. Its antigen remains unknown. The sequenced sample consisted of PBMCs. The rearrangement links TRBV5-1 to TRBJ2-3; tentatively, D is TRBD1 or TRBD2 (5 bases each). This clonotype was sampled from a man aged 30-40 years with multiple sclerosis. CDR3 in DNA: TGCGCCAGCAGGAGGGGTAATACGCAGTATTTT. Amino acids: CASRRGNTQYF.